A single sample is the source of the 30 T cell receptor beta chains below, sequenced in a study of blood T cell repertoires in COVID-19 (TCRdb year 2020). Libraries were made using the immunoSEQ multiplex PCR assay. TCRdb provides this immuneACCESS table in a form limited to in-frame rearrangements. Some clones are lacking; in checked studies, under half of them reflect an unresolved V gene, and why the rest are absent is not known. The sample records about 270,000 clones, about 89% of which are singletons. The ten largest clones take up over 8% of the sample. Sequenced material: peripheral blood. The receptors here all came from a man aged 35-49 years with active or convalescent COVID-19.

The chain carries TRBV6-5 and TRBJ1-2; D might be TRBD1 (6 bases). With 0 bases removed from V and 0 bases from J, the gap between germline ends came to 8 bases. The CDR3 contains 15 residues. Germline CDR1 and CDR2: MNHEY and SVGAGI. The CDR3 sequence: CASSYSTGSNYGYTF. In nucleotides, the CDR3 is TGTGCCAGCAGTTACTCGACAGGTTCTAACTATGGCTACACCTTC.

V and J are TRBV9 and TRBJ1-1; 10 bases map to TRBD1. Germline V gene lookup returns CDR1 SGDLS and CDR2 YYNGEE. V shed 5 bases, J shed 4 bases, and the junction held 8 bases outside the gene matches. This CDR3 comprises 15 residues. The CDR3 loop reads CASSPGQGFGTEAFF. CDR3 nucleotides: TGTGCCAGCAGTCCGGGACAGGGGTTTGGCACTGAAGCTTTCTTT.

As for this clone: Within the sample, other DNA sequences also encode this same CDR3. CDR3 loop: CASSFVMTGYSYEQYF. The CDR3 coding sequence is TGTGCCAGCAGCTTTGTAATGACAGGTTACTCCTACGAGCAGTACTTC. The chain links TRBV7-8 to TRBJ2-7; D might be TRBD1 (6 bases). This CDR3 region has 16 residues. Germline V gene data show CDR1 as SGHVS and CDR2 as FQNEAQ. Trimming pared 3 bases from V and 0 bases from J, leaving 15 bases between. Full variable domain (missing parts from reference TRBV7-8 and TRBJ2-7): GAGVSQSPRYKVAKRGQDVALRCDPISGHVSLFWYQQALGQGPEFLTYFQNEAQLDKSGLPSDRFFAERPEGSVSTLKIQRTQQEDSAVYLCASSFVMTGYSYEQYFGPGTRLTVT.

This clone is a singleton in its sample. The chain links TRBV28 to TRBJ1-2, with TRBD1 matching over 7 bases. Losses at the gene ends were 5 bases for V and 8 bases for J; bases not matched to a gene: 11. Germline assignment: CDR1 MDHEN and CDR2 SYDVKM. The CDR3 loop spans 14 amino acids. CDR3 region: CASSLGTAIDGYTF. CDR3 in DNA: TGTGCCAGCAGTCTAGGGACAGCTATTGACGGCTACACCTTC.

The J gene is TRBJ1-2, the V gene TRBV3-1 (or the pseudogene TRBV3-2); TRBD1 agrees at 9 bases. The CDR3 is made up of 14 amino acids. Per the germline V gene, CDR1 is LGHDT and CDR2 is YNNKEL (reference sequence). V gave up 6 bases and J gave up 7 bases; unmatched junction bases: 9. The CDR3 DNA reads as TGTGCCAGCAGTCGAGGACAGGGGTTCTCTGGCTACACCTTC. This encodes CASSRGQGFSGYTF.

Details on this clone: The sample carries other DNA sequences with the same CDR3. This chain links TRBV12-3 or TRBV12-4 with TRBJ2-2, with 8 bases lining up with TRBD1. The CDR3 consists of 13 residues. Germline trimming cut 3 bases from V and 6 bases from J; bases unmatched to any gene: 0. The CDR3 DNA follows: TGTGCCAGCAGTTTGACAGGGGCCGGGGAGCTGTTTTTT. Its translation is CASSLTGAGELFF.

The chain joins TRBV14 to TRBJ1-2, with D possibly being TRBD1 (5 bases). Trimming removed 2 bases at V and 0 bases at J, with 7 bases between. Germline CDR1 is SGHDN and CDR2 is FVKESK. The CDR3 contains 14 residues. In DNA form, the CDR3 reads TGTGCCAGCAGCCAACTCAGGGCTAACTATGGCTACACCTTC. It yields the protein CASSQLRANYGYTF.

The J gene is TRBJ2-7, the V gene TRBV14; D is undetermined. The CDR3 runs to 12 residues. Germline V CDR1 and CDR2: SGHDN, FVKESK. V was shortened by 0 bases and J by 4 bases, with 4 bases between the two germline ends. This chain's CDR3 is CASSQDRYEQYF. Written as DNA, the CDR3 is TGTGCCAGCAGCCAAGATCGGTACGAGCAGTACTTC. Looking up the rest from reference TRBV14 and TRBJ2-7 gives the full variable domain: EAGVTQFPSHSVIEKGQTVTLRCDPISGHDNLYWYRRVMGKEIKFLLHFVKESKQDESGMPNNRFLAERTGGTYSTLKVQPAELEDSGVYFCASSQDRYEQYFGPGTRLTVT.

This chain joins TRBV5-1 and TRBJ1-3, with D perhaps TRBD1 (6 bases). Germline CDR1 reads SGHRS; CDR2 reads YFSETQ. CDR3 length: 15 residues. V was trimmed by 5 bases and J by 3 bases, leaving 15 bases between them. DNA for the CDR3: TGCGCCAGCAGGGATGGACAGACCCTTGGAAACACCATATATTTT. Residues: CASRDGQTLGNTIYF.

This clone was found once. This rearrangement joins TRBV11-2 to TRBJ1-4; no clear D. Trimming left V 4 bases short and J 0 bases short, with 6 bases between. Germline V lookup: CDR1 SGHAT, CDR2 FQNNGV. CDR3 size: 14 residues. The CDR3 spells CASSYSTTNEKLFF. CDR3 sequence (DNA): TGTGCCAGCAGCTACAGCACAACTAATGAAAAACTGTTTTTT. Supplemented by reference TRBV11-2 and TRBJ1-4, the full variable domain reads EAGVAQSPRYKIIEKRQSVAFWCNPISGHATLYWYQQILGQGPKLLIQFQNNGVVDDSQLPKDRFSAERLKGVDSTLKIQPAKLEDSAVYLCASSYSTTNEKLFFGSGTQLSVL.

The V gene is TRBV2, the J gene TRBJ1-5; unclear D gene. CDR3 length: 14 residues. The germline V and J ends were trimmed by 0 bases and 4 bases, with 7 bases remaining between them. CDR1 is SNHLY and CDR2 is FYNNEI in the germline V gene. This chain's CDR3 is CASSEASENQPQHF. The CDR3 region has the DNA TGTGCCAGCAGTGAAGCCAGCGAGAATCAGCCCCAGCATTTT.

This clone was detected ten times or more. The J gene is TRBJ1-4, the V gene TRBV11-2; D may be TRBD1 (6 bases). The V and J ends lost 2 bases and 7 bases respectively, with 11 bases between them. CDR3 length: 14 amino acids. The germline CDR1 and CDR2 sequences are SGHAT and FQNNGV. In nucleotides, the CDR3 is TGTGCCAGCAGCTTAATGAGGGGGACTGAAAAACTGTTTTTT. Its protein product is CASSLMRGTEKLFF.

In nucleotides, the CDR3 is TGTGCCAGCAGTGATCCAGGCAATGAGCAGTTCTTC. The encoded protein is CASSDPGNEQFF. The chain combines TRBV6-1 with TRBJ2-1; D is unclear. V lost 3 bases, J lost 6 bases, and 6 bases lay in between. This CDR3 is built from 12 residues. Germline V gene data show CDR1 as MNHNS and CDR2 as SASEGT.

In its sample, this clone was seen once. CDR3 sequence (DNA): TGTGCCACTACTCGACAGGCCCTGAACACTGAAGCTTTCTTT. It codes for CATTRQALNTEAFF. The chain has TRBV19 and TRBJ1-1, with a tentative D call TRBD1 (6 bases). Germline assignment: CDR1 LNHDA and CDR2 SQIVND (reference sequence). The CDR3 spans 14 residues. V shed 10 bases and J shed 0 bases, with 15 bases lying between them.

This sequence joins TRBV5-5 and TRBJ1-1, with no clear D. This CDR3 has 13 amino acids. Trimming took 1 base from V and 1 from J, leaving 5 bases between them. Germline V gene data show CDR1 as SGHKS and CDR2 as YYEKEE (reference sequence). CDR3 sequence (DNA): TGTGCCAGCAGCTTGCACAGGAACACTGAAGCTTTCTTT. It is translated as CASSLHRNTEAFF.

This chain connects TRBV9 to TRBJ1-2; TRBD1 matches 9 bases. CDR1 and CDR2 (germline): SGDLS, YYNGEE. This CDR3 spans 13 amino acids. V shed 3 bases, J shed 8 bases, and the junction held 5 bases outside the gene matches. CDR3 sequence: CASSEGTGSGYTF. DNA of the CDR3: TGTGCCAGCAGCGAAGGGACAGGGTCGGGCTACACCTTC. Complete variable domain (other parts from reference TRBV9 and TRBJ1-2): DSGVTQTPKHLITATGQRVTLRCSPRSGDLSVYWYQQSLDQGLQFLIQYYNGEERAKGNILERFSAQQFPDLHSELNLSSLELGDSALYFCASSEGTGSGYTFGSGTRLTVV.

The V call is TRBV2, the J call TRBJ1-2; D might be TRBD1 (6 bases). Trimming removed 2 bases from V and 0 bases from J, with 16 bases in between. Per the germline V gene, CDR1 is SNHLY and CDR2 is FYNNEI. The CDR3 has 17 amino acids. In DNA form, the CDR3 reads TGTGCCAGCAGTGAATCCCCGGACAGCAGCTCTAACTATGGCTACACCTTC. This encodes CASSESPDSSSNYGYTF.

The rearrangement uses TRBV10-3 and TRBJ2-1; possibly TRBD2 for D (5 bases). CDR3 length: 11 residues. The germline V gene has CDR1 ENHRY and CDR2 SYGVKD. Trimming removed 8 bases from V and 9 bases from J, with 11 bases in between. The CDR3 region is CAIRDYLEQFF. CDR3 DNA sequence: TGTGCCATCCGAGACTACCTTGAGCAGTTCTTC.

The V and J genes are TRBV5-4 and TRBJ1-1; the match to TRBD1 covers 9 bases. The V gene's germline CDR1 is SGHNT and CDR2 YYREEE (reference sequence). The CDR3 totals 14 residues. The junction had 2 bases not matched to a gene; V was cut back by 2 bases and J by 3 bases. CDR3 sequence: CASSFGTGYTEAFF. The CDR3 coding sequence is TGTGCCAGCAGCTTCGGGACAGGGTACACTGAAGCTTTCTTT. The entire variable domain, with the rest obtained from reference TRBV5-4 and TRBJ1-1, is as follows: ETGVTQSPTHLIKTRGQQVTLRCSSQSGHNTVSWYQQALGQGPQFIFQYYREEENGRGNFPPRFSGLQFPNYSSELNVNALELDDSALYLCASSFGTGYTEAFFGQGTRLTVV.

The rearrangement joins TRBV12-3 or TRBV12-4 to TRBJ1-1; possibly TRBD1 for D (5 bases). Trimming cost V 10 bases and J 8 bases, with 20 bases left between them. The CDR3 runs 13 residues. CDR3: CAMGKGNQGEAFF. Here the CDR3 DNA reads TGTGCCATGGGAAAGGGGAACCAGGGCGAAGCTTTCTTT.

The chain combines TRBV5-5 with TRBJ1-1; the D is unclear. Per the germline V gene, CDR1 is SGHKS and CDR2 is YYEKEE (reference sequence). Trimming removed 1 base from V and 3 bases from J, with 13 bases in between. The CDR3 consists of 15 residues. The CDR3 bases are TGTGCCAGCAGCTTGATGGCGGCGAGTGACACTGAAGCTTTCTTT. It specifies CASSLMAASDTEAFF.

V usage is TRBV9 and J usage is TRBJ1-5, with a possible D match to TRBD1 (6 bases). V was shortened by 4 bases and J by 6 bases, with 14 bases between the two germline ends. Germline V gives CDR1 SGDLS, CDR2 YYNGEE. This CDR3 spans 14 amino acids. The CDR3 DNA sequence: TGTGCCAGCAGCCCAGGGGCCGAGGGTCAGCCCCAGCATTTT. Residues: CASSPGAEGQPQHF.

V usage is TRBV4-1 and J usage is TRBJ2-5, with TRBD1 matching 10 bases. V shed 3 bases and J 5 bases; nucleotides not matched to a gene: 12. Germline V gene data show CDR1 as MGHRA and CDR2 as YSYEKL. This CDR3 contains 17 residues. The CDR3 here is CASSQVSGTGAGETQYF. The CDR3 nucleotides read TGCGCCAGCAGCCAGGTCTCCGGGACAGGGGCAGGGGAGACCCAGTACTTC.

The rearrangement links TRBV10-1 to TRBJ2-7; 12 bases are shared with TRBD1. CDR1 and CDR2 (germline): WNHNN, SYGVQD (reference sequence). The V and J ends lost 3 bases and 4 bases, in that order; junction bases with no gene match: 10. The CDR3 is made up of 17 amino acids. The CDR3 sequence: CASSDPSGTGGWYEQYF. DNA of the CDR3: TGCGCCAGCAGTGACCCCTCCGGGACAGGGGGCTGGTACGAGCAGTACTTC.

The chain joins TRBV27 to TRBJ2-3; unclear D gene. The CDR3 is made up of 11 amino acids. The V and J ends lost 6 bases and 5 bases respectively, with 6 bases between them. Germline assignment: CDR1 MNHEY and CDR2 SMNVEV (reference sequence). CDR3 amino acids: CASREQDTQYF. The CDR3 DNA follows: TGTGCCAGCAGGGAGCAAGATACGCAGTATTTT.

Worth noting for this clone: The identical CDR3 is also encoded by other nucleotide sequences in the sample. The chain is built from TRBV5-1 and TRBJ1-4; D is unclear. The CDR3 is 14 residues long. Trimming removed 4 bases from V and 0 bases from J, with 7 bases in between. Germline loops: CDR1 SGHRS, CDR2 YFSETQ. The CDR3 loop reads CASSPSATNEKLFF. As DNA, the CDR3 is TGCGCCAGCAGCCCTTCCGCAACTAATGAAAAACTGTTTTTT. The full variable domain, in which reference TRBV5-1 and TRBJ1-4 provide the parts outside the CDR3, is KAGVTQTPRYLIKTRGQQVTLSCSPISGHRSVSWYQQTPGQGLQFLFEYFSETQRNKGNFPGRFSGRQFSNSRSEMNVSTLELGDSALYLCASSPSATNEKLFFGSGTQLSVL.

Turning to this clone: Other DNA sequences of this sample code for an identical CDR3. CDR3 in amino acids: CASSLGSYGYTF. CDR3 DNA sequence: TGTGCCAGCAGTTTGGGGAGCTATGGCTACACCTTC. The chain employs TRBV28 and TRBJ1-2, with D uncertain. Germline lookup yields CDR1 MDHEN and CDR2 SYDVKM. The CDR3 covers 12 residues. With 3 bases removed from V and 4 bases from J, the gap between germline ends came to 6 bases.

The chain couples TRBV5-1 to TRBJ1-6; possible D gene TRBD1, 5 bases. Looked up from germline, CDR1 is SGHRS and CDR2 is YFSETQ. V lost 0 bases and J lost 7, with 8 bases in between. CDR3 length: 14 residues. The CDR3 reads CASSLGDSNSPLHF. CDR3 in DNA: TGCGCCAGCAGCTTGGGAGACAGCAATTCACCCCTCCACTTT.

This clone was counted only a few times. The V gene is TRBV5-1, the J gene TRBJ2-7; 7 bases line up with TRBD2. CDR1 and CDR2 from the germline V gene are SGHRS and YFSETQ. CDR3 length equals 16 residues. V lost 2 bases and J lost 4; bases outside the gene matches: 12. The CDR3 nucleotides are TGCGCCAGCAGCTTCTCCGGGAACCTGGGAGGGTACGAGCAGTACTTC. Translated, it gives CASSFSGNLGGYEQYF.

The V and J genes are TRBV5-1 and TRBJ1-6; D not resolved. Trimming removed 0 bases at V and 8 bases at J, with 18 bases between. CDR1 and CDR2 (germline): SGHRS, YFSETQ. The CDR3 loop spans 17 amino acids. In nucleotides, the CDR3 is TGCGCCAGCAGCTTGGTTCACTTCGCCCTAAACGATTCACCCCTCCACTTT. Residues: CASSLVHFALNDSPLHF.